These 8 T cell receptor beta chains were sequenced from one sample in a study of PD-L1 blockade in urothelial cancer. The protocol was immunoSEQ multiplex PCR, while the TCRdb copy is restricted to in-frame clones and leaves out a portion. Counted here are some 57,000 clones, around 84% occurring once; the ten biggest clones make up less than 1.5%. Time point denoted: pretreatment peripheral blood. The sample was PBMCs, taken around atezolizumab (anti-PD-L1) treatment. These receptors all stem from a middle-aged man with urothelial cancer.

This CDR3 is CASSAVLGGAETQYF. DNA of the CDR3: TGTGCCAGCAGTGCCGTCTTGGGGGGGGCAGAGACCCAGTACTTC. The chain combines TRBV25-1 with TRBJ2-5; D is possibly TRBD2 (7 bases). The CDR3 contains 15 residues. The V end was cut by 4 bases, the J end by 4 bases, with 16 bases between. The germline gives CDR1 MGHDK, CDR2 SYGVNS.

The chain has TRBV30 and TRBJ2-1, with 8 nucleotides matching TRBD2. The V segment lost 1 base and the J segment 4 bases; nucleotides outside the gene matches: 6. Germline V CDR1 and CDR2: GTSNPN, SVGIG (reference sequence). The CDR3 consists of 15 residues. CDR3 sequence (DNA): TGTGCCTGGAGTGGGGGACTAGGGGGTTACAATGAGCAGTTCTTC. Protein: CAWSGGLGGYNEQFF.

This clone showed up just once. The V gene is TRBV12-5, the J gene TRBJ2-3; D remains unclear. The CDR3 is made up of 16 amino acids. The V gene lost 5 bases and the J gene lost 4 bases, with 19 bases spanning the gap. Germline V gene sequence: CDR1 LGHNT, CDR2 FRNRAP. The CDR3 nucleotides are TGTGCTAGTGGTACCCTCGTGAGTAGTCTCCCAGATACGCAGTATTTT. It specifies CASGTLVSSLPDTQYF.

The chain has TRBV5-1 and TRBJ2-5; TRBD2 agrees at 8 bases. The CDR3 spans 15 residues. V lost 4 bases and J lost 4; bases outside the gene matches: 9. The germline CDR1 and CDR2 sequences are SGHRS and YFSETQ. The CDR3 coding sequence is TGCGCCAGCAGCCAAGGACTAGCCCGCACAGAGACCCAGTACTTC. It specifies CASSQGLARTETQYF.

The rearrangement joins TRBV9 to TRBJ2-3; TRBD1 agrees at 8 bases. The V and J ends lost 4 bases and 3 bases, in that order; junction bases with no gene match: 13. The CDR3 length is 17 residues. CDR1 SGDLS and CDR2 YYNGEE come from the germline V gene. The chain's CDR3 is CASSPRTGLGLTDTQYF. CDR3 DNA sequence: TGTGCCAGCAGCCCCCGGACAGGGCTAGGACTTACAGATACGCAGTATTTT.

The DNA for the CDR3 is TGTGCCTGGAGTGTACGCGGGACGGCCGGGACTAGTGTGGAGACCCAGTACTTC. It is translated as CAWSVRGTAGTSVETQYF. The gene calls are TRBV30 and TRBJ2-5; 8 bases map to TRBD2. The trim removed 0 bases at V and 5 bases at J, leaving 17 bases unmatched. The CDR3 sequence is 18 residues long. Germline-derived CDR1 and CDR2 are GTSNPN and SVGIG (reference sequence).

The chain employs TRBV4-3 and TRBJ2-7, with D tentatively TRBD2 (7 bases). CDR1 and CDR2 from the germline V gene are LGHNA and YSLEER. The CDR3 contains 15 residues. V gave up 2 bases and J gave up 4 bases, with 15 bases separating them. CDR3 in DNA: TGCGCCAGCAGCCAACTTATAAGGGGGGGGTACGAGCAGTACTTC. Encoded protein: CASSQLIRGGYEQYF.

The gene calls are TRBV30 and TRBJ1-1, with D tentatively TRBD1 (6 bases). This CDR3 spans 15 amino acids. Trimming left V 4 bases short and J 3 bases short, with 18 bases between. The V gene's germline CDR1 is GTSNPN and CDR2 SVGIG (reference sequence). The CDR3, as DNA: TGTGCCTGGACCGAAGGCCCAGGGGTTTACACTGAAGCTTTCTTT. It encodes CAWTEGPGVYTEAFF.